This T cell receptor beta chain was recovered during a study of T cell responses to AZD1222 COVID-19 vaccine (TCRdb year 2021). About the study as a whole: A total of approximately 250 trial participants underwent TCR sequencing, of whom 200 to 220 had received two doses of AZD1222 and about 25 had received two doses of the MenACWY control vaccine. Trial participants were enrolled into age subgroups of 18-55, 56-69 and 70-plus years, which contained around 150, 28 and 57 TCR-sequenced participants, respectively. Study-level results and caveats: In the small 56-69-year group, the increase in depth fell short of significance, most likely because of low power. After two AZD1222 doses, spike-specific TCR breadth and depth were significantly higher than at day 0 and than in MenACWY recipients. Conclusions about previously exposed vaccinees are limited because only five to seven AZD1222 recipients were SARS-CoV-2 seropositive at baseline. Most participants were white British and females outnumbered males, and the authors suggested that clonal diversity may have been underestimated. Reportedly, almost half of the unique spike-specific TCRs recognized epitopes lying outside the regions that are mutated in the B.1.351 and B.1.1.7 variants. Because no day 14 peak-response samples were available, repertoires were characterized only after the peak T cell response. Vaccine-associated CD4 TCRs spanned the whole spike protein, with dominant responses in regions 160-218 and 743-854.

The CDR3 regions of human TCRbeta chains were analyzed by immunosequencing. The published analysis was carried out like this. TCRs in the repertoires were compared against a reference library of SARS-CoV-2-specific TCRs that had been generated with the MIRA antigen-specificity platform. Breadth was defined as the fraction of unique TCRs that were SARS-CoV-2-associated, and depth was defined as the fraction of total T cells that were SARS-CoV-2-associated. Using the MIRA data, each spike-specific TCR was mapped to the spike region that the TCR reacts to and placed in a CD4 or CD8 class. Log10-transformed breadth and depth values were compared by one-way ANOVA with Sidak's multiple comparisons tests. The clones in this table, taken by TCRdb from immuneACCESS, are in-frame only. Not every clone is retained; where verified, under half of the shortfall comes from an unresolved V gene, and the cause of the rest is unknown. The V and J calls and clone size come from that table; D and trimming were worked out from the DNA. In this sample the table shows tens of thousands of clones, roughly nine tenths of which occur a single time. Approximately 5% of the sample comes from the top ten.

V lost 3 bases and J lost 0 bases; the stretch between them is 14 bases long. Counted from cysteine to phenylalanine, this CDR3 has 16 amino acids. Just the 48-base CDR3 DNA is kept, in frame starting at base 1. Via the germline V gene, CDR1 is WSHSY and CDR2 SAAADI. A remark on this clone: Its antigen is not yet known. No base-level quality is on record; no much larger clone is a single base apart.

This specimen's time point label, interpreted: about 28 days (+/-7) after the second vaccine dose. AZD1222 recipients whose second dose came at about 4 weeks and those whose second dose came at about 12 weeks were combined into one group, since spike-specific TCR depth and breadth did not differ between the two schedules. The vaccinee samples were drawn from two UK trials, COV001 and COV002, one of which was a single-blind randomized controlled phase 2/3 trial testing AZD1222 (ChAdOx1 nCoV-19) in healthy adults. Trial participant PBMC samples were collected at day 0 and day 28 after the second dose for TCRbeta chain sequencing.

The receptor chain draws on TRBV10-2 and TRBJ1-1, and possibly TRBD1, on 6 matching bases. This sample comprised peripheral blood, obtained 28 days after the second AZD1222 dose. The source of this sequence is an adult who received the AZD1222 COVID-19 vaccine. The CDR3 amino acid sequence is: CASSDGGRGVNTEAFF. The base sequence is TGCGCCAGCAGTGATGGGGGGCGGGGGGTGAACACTGAAGCTTTCTTT.